The rows below give T cell receptor beta chains drawn from one sample of a study of T cells after posttransplantation cyclophosphamide. Assay used: immunoSEQ multiplex PCR; TCRdb lists only in-frame clones, some missing. The sample has some 66,000 clones; around 93% are singletons. Sequenced sample: PBMCs. Receptor source: a woman younger than 45 in good health and a related stem cell transplant donor. CDR3s include the opening cysteine and the closing phenylalanine or tryptophan. A D gene is named only where the DNA matches it firmly. Not every row has a clone size; where given, it reads once, few, many or a size class.

cdr3_nt: TGTGCCAGCAGTTACGACGGACAATATAATTCACCCCTCCACTTT
cdr3_aa: CASSYDGQYNSPLHF
d_call: -
clone_size: once
v_call: TRBV6-6
j_call: TRBJ1-6

cdr3_nt: TGTGCCAGCAGCTTTAGGGCAGGGGATGAAGCTTTCTTT
cdr3_aa: CASSFRAGDEAFF
d_call: -
clone_size: -
v_call: TRBV7-2
j_call: TRBJ1-1

cdr3_nt: TGTGCCAGCAGCCAAGCGTTTCGACGGAAGAACACTGAAGCTTTCTTT
cdr3_aa: CASSQAFRRKNTEAFF
d_call: -
clone_size: once
v_call: TRBV4-2
j_call: TRBJ1-1

cdr3_nt: TGCGCCAGCAGCTTGGGGGTTACAGGGGCGAATGAAAAACTGTTTTTT
cdr3_aa: CASSLGVTGANEKLFF
d_call: TRBD1
clone_size: -
v_call: TRBV4-3
j_call: TRBJ1-4

cdr3_nt: TGTGCCAGCAGTAAGGTGGGGGCAGGTGACTACAATGAGCAGTTCTTC
cdr3_aa: CASSKVGAGDYNEQFF
d_call: -
clone_size: -
v_call: TRBV2
j_call: TRBJ2-1

cdr3_nt: TGTGCCAGCTGGGCCAGGGGGTCGGGCGGGGAGCTGTTTTTT
cdr3_aa: CASWARGSGGELFF
d_call: TRBD1
clone_size: -
v_call: TRBV28
j_call: TRBJ2-2

cdr3_nt: TGTGCCACTCCGGACAGTACTAACTATGGCTACACCTTC
cdr3_aa: CATPDSTNYGYTF
d_call: -
clone_size: -
v_call: TRBV28
j_call: TRBJ1-2

cdr3_nt: TGTGCCAGCAGCTTAGCTTACCAGGTCGAGGAAAAACTGTTTTTT
cdr3_aa: CASSLAYQVEEKLFF
d_call: -
clone_size: -
v_call: TRBV7-8
j_call: TRBJ1-4

cdr3_nt: TGTGCCAGCAGCCCCACTCTTATAGCGGGGGGGACGAACACCGGGGAGCTGTTTTTT
cdr3_aa: CASSPTLIAGGTNTGELFF
d_call: TRBD2
clone_size: -
v_call: TRBV7-9
j_call: TRBJ2-2

cdr3_nt: TGTGCCAGCAGCGTAGCCACGGGCAGGGAAGACTCTGGAAACACCATATATTTT
cdr3_aa: CASSVATGREDSGNTIYF
d_call: -
clone_size: -
v_call: TRBV9
j_call: TRBJ1-3

cdr3_nt: TGCGCCAGCAGCCAAGGCCTAGCGGGTCCCTACAATGAGCAGTTCTTC
cdr3_aa: CASSQGLAGPYNEQFF
d_call: TRBD2
clone_size: -
v_call: TRBV4-1
j_call: TRBJ2-1

cdr3_nt: TGTGCCAGCAGCGCGGGTCCCAGCTCCTATAATTCACCCCTCCACTTT
cdr3_aa: CASSAGPSSYNSPLHF
d_call: -
clone_size: once
v_call: TRBV9
j_call: TRBJ1-6

cdr3_nt: TGTGCCAGCAGTTTAACCTGGACAGACTATGGCTACACCTTC
cdr3_aa: CASSLTWTDYGYTF
d_call: -
clone_size: -
v_call: TRBV28
j_call: TRBJ1-2

cdr3_nt: TGCGCCAGCAGCCAAGATCTGGGTGGGGGGAGCCCCATCAATGAGCAGTTCTTC
cdr3_aa: CASSQDLGGGSPINEQFF
d_call: -
clone_size: -
v_call: TRBV4-3
j_call: TRBJ2-1

cdr3_nt: TGTGCCAGCAGTTTAACCACGGACAGGCTAAGCCACTTC
cdr3_aa: CASSLTTDRLSHF
d_call: TRBD1
clone_size: -
v_call: TRBV27
j_call: TRBJ2-7

cdr3_nt: TGTGCCAGCAGCTTAGACGCCAGGGGGCTTGGCTACACCTTC
cdr3_aa: CASSLDARGLGYTF
d_call: TRBD1
clone_size: -
v_call: TRBV7-8
j_call: TRBJ1-2

cdr3_nt: TGTGCCAGCAGCTTAACCGGGACAGGGGTTGGGACTGAAGCTTTCTTT
cdr3_aa: CASSLTGTGVGTEAFF
d_call: TRBD1
clone_size: -
v_call: TRBV7-3
j_call: TRBJ1-1

cdr3_nt: TGTGCCAGCAGCCAATCCACCCGGGACAGGGGGAGGGCTAACTATGGCTACACCTTC
cdr3_aa: CASSQSTRDRGRANYGYTF
d_call: TRBD1
clone_size: -
v_call: TRBV4-2
j_call: TRBJ1-2

cdr3_nt: TGTGCCAGCAGTTACTCGAATCTCTACCCTCGCTCACCCCTCCACTTT
cdr3_aa: CASSYSNLYPRSPLHF
d_call: -
clone_size: few
v_call: TRBV6-5
j_call: TRBJ1-6

cdr3_nt: TGTGCCAGCAGCTCAATAGAGACAGGGGGCGAAGGCTACACCTTC
cdr3_aa: CASSSIETGGEGYTF
d_call: TRBD1
clone_size: -
v_call: TRBV7-9
j_call: TRBJ1-2

cdr3_nt: TGCGCCAGCAGCCAAGACAGCAACTCTGGAAACACCATATATTTT
cdr3_aa: CASSQDSNSGNTIYF
d_call: -
clone_size: -
v_call: TRBV4-3
j_call: TRBJ1-3

cdr3_nt: TGCAGCGCCCTTGGGGGGCCGAATACGCAGTATTTT
cdr3_aa: CSALGGPNTQYF
d_call: -
clone_size: -
v_call: TRBV29-1
j_call: TRBJ2-3

cdr3_nt: TGTGCCATCAGCGAAAGGGACATGAGGACTTCACCCCTCCACTTT
cdr3_aa: CAISERDMRTSPLHF
d_call: -
clone_size: -
v_call: TRBV10-3
j_call: TRBJ1-6

cdr3_nt: TGTGCCAGCAGTTTTGGGGGCTCGGGGGAGCAGTACTTC
cdr3_aa: CASSFGGSGEQYF
d_call: -
clone_size: once
v_call: TRBV27
j_call: TRBJ2-7

cdr3_nt: TGTGCCAGCAGCGCCGGGACAGGGGTCGCAGATACGCAGTATTTT
cdr3_aa: CASSAGTGVADTQYF
d_call: TRBD1
clone_size: -
v_call: TRBV11-2
j_call: TRBJ2-3

cdr3_nt: TGCGCCAGCAGCCAAGTCGCCCAGGGGGATTACGAGCAGTACTTC
cdr3_aa: CASSQVAQGDYEQYF
d_call: TRBD1
clone_size: -
v_call: TRBV4-1
j_call: TRBJ2-7

cdr3_nt: TGTGCCAGCAGCACTCTGGGGGGTTTTGCCTTCTTT
cdr3_aa: CASSTLGGFAFF
d_call: -
clone_size: -
v_call: TRBV7-9
j_call: TRBJ1-1

cdr3_nt: TGTGCCAGCAGCTTAGGGCGGGATTCGTACGAGCAGTACTTC
cdr3_aa: CASSLGRDSYEQYF
d_call: -
clone_size: -
v_call: TRBV7-9
j_call: TRBJ2-7

cdr3_nt: TGTGCCAGTAGTAGGGGGACAGGGGTACGGCCCCAGCATTTT
cdr3_aa: CASSRGTGVRPQHF
d_call: TRBD1
clone_size: -
v_call: TRBV19
j_call: TRBJ1-5

cdr3_nt: TGCGCCAGCAGCCAACAAATCCGTACTGGAAACACCATATATTTT
cdr3_aa: CASSQQIRTGNTIYF
d_call: -
clone_size: -
v_call: TRBV4-3
j_call: TRBJ1-3

cdr3_nt: TGTGCCAGCAGGGCCAATAGAGCGGGGGGGCGAGAGACCCAGTACTTC
cdr3_aa: CASRANRAGGRETQYF
d_call: TRBD2
clone_size: -
v_call: TRBV7-8
j_call: TRBJ2-5

cdr3_nt: TGTGCCAGTAGTCGGCGGCAGGGAAACTACGAGCAGTACTTC
cdr3_aa: CASSRRQGNYEQYF
d_call: -
clone_size: once
v_call: TRBV19
j_call: TRBJ2-7

cdr3_nt: TGTGCCACCCTACCGGGACCTTTCTTCGAGCAGTACTTC
cdr3_aa: CATLPGPFFEQYF
d_call: -
clone_size: -
v_call: TRBV28
j_call: TRBJ2-7

cdr3_nt: TGTGCCAGCAGCTCAAGAGGACGGAACTATGGCTACACCTTC
cdr3_aa: CASSSRGRNYGYTF
d_call: -
clone_size: -
v_call: TRBV7-2
j_call: TRBJ1-2

cdr3_nt: TGTGCCAGCAGCCAAGACATGGGTCAGCCCCAGCATTTT
cdr3_aa: CASSQDMGQPQHF
d_call: -
clone_size: -
v_call: TRBV4-2
j_call: TRBJ1-5

cdr3_nt: TGTGCCACCCGAGAGGGGGGGCATGTAGATACGCAGTATTTT
cdr3_aa: CATREGGHVDTQYF
d_call: -
clone_size: -
v_call: TRBV15
j_call: TRBJ2-3

cdr3_nt: TGTGCCACCAGCAGAGATTTTGGGGGGAATCGTGAAAAACTGTTTTTT
cdr3_aa: CATSRDFGGNREKLFF
d_call: -
clone_size: -
v_call: TRBV15
j_call: TRBJ1-4

cdr3_nt: TGTGCCAGGAGTCGGACTCATCGAGTCTCTAGCACAGATACGCAGTATTTT
cdr3_aa: CARSRTHRVSSTDTQYF
d_call: -
clone_size: -
v_call: TRBV27
j_call: TRBJ2-3

cdr3_nt: TGTGCCAGCAGCTTGGAACCAGGGGGTGGAGAGCAGTACTTC
cdr3_aa: CASSLEPGGGEQYF
d_call: TRBD1
clone_size: -
v_call: TRBV5-6
j_call: TRBJ2-7

cdr3_nt: TGTGCCAGCAGCCATCCTAGCGGGGGGACCTACGAGCAGTACTTC
cdr3_aa: CASSHPSGGTYEQYF
d_call: TRBD2
clone_size: -
v_call: TRBV4-2
j_call: TRBJ2-7

cdr3_nt: TGCGCCAGCAGCTCCACGGCCGGGAACACTGAAGCTTTCTTT
cdr3_aa: CASSSTAGNTEAFF
d_call: -
clone_size: -
v_call: TRBV5-1
j_call: TRBJ1-1

cdr3_nt: TGTGCCAGCAGCCAAGACGCCAGCTATGGCTACACCTTC
cdr3_aa: CASSQDASYGYTF
d_call: -
clone_size: -
v_call: TRBV4-2
j_call: TRBJ1-2

cdr3_nt: TGCGCCAGCAGCCAAGAAGAGGACGCAGTTGCCTACGAGCAGTACTTC
cdr3_aa: CASSQEEDAVAYEQYF
d_call: -
clone_size: once
v_call: TRBV4-3
j_call: TRBJ2-7

cdr3_nt: TGTGCCAGCAGCCCTCCAGGGATACGAAACATTCAGTACTTC
cdr3_aa: CASSPPGIRNIQYF
d_call: -
clone_size: -
v_call: TRBV7-2
j_call: TRBJ2-4

cdr3_nt: TGTGCCTGGAGCGCGCTCTATGGCTACACCTTC
cdr3_aa: CAWSALYGYTF
d_call: -
clone_size: once
v_call: TRBV30
j_call: TRBJ1-2

cdr3_nt: TGTGCCAGCAGCTACCTCCGACACACTGAAGCTTTCTTT
cdr3_aa: CASSYLRHTEAFF
d_call: -
clone_size: -
v_call: TRBV7-2
j_call: TRBJ1-1

cdr3_nt: TGTGCCAGCAGTGGGCAGGGAATAGTAGGCGAGCAGTACTTC
cdr3_aa: CASSGQGIVGEQYF
d_call: -
clone_size: -
v_call: TRBV2
j_call: TRBJ2-7

cdr3_nt: TGTGCCAGCAGCTTATGGATGAACACTGAAGCTTTCTTT
cdr3_aa: CASSLWMNTEAFF
d_call: -
clone_size: -
v_call: TRBV7-2
j_call: TRBJ1-1

cdr3_nt: TGTGCCAGCAGTCTGGGACAGGGGCTTACAGATACGCAGTATTTT
cdr3_aa: CASSLGQGLTDTQYF
d_call: TRBD1
clone_size: once
v_call: TRBV6-4
j_call: TRBJ2-3

cdr3_nt: TGTGCCAGCAGTGAGGGGAATTATGGTAATTCACCCCTCCACTTT
cdr3_aa: CASSEGNYGNSPLHF
d_call: -
clone_size: -
v_call: TRBV2
j_call: TRBJ1-6

cdr3_nt: TGTGCCAGCAGCCTCGGGGGGCATAATGAAAAACTGTTTTTT
cdr3_aa: CASSLGGHNEKLFF
d_call: -
clone_size: -
v_call: TRBV9
j_call: TRBJ1-4

cdr3_nt: TGTGCCAGCTCACCACGGTCAGGGGCTTCTGCTGAAGCTTTCTTT
cdr3_aa: CASSPRSGASAEAFF
d_call: -
clone_size: -
v_call: TRBV18
j_call: TRBJ1-1

cdr3_nt: TGTGCCAGCAGCTTAAAGACTAGCGGGGTCACAGATACGCAGTATTTT
cdr3_aa: CASSLKTSGVTDTQYF
d_call: TRBD2
clone_size: -
v_call: TRBV13
j_call: TRBJ2-3

cdr3_nt: TGTGCCAGCAGCTTAGGGGGGCCTGACACCGGGGAGCTGTTTTTT
cdr3_aa: CASSLGGPDTGELFF
d_call: -
clone_size: once
v_call: TRBV5-6
j_call: TRBJ2-2

cdr3_nt: TGTGCCAGTAGTATGCAGGGGTCCGGCGAGCAGCCCCAGCATTTT
cdr3_aa: CASSMQGSGEQPQHF
d_call: -
clone_size: -
v_call: TRBV19
j_call: TRBJ1-5